The 14 T cell receptor beta chains presented below share a single source sample, sequenced in a study of T cell repertoires and HLA-DP antigens. Some clones are missing from TCRdb's copy, which holds only in-frame ones; the method was immunoSEQ multiplex PCR. The sample consists of 90,000 to 130,000 clones, around 92% of them appearing once. These receptors lack a known antigen. Sequencing was done on a sample of CD4+ T cells from PBMCs. The receptor source for this set is a woman under 30 in good health and CMV-seronegative.

The V and J genes are TRBV25-1 and TRBJ2-3; perhaps D is TRBD1 or TRBD2 (5 bases each). The germline V and J ends were trimmed by 4 bases and 0 bases, with 11 bases remaining between them. Germline V gives CDR1 MGHDK, CDR2 SYGVNS. The length of the CDR3 is 15 residues. The chain's CDR3 is CASSAGTASTDTQYF. The CDR3 DNA reads TGTGCCAGCAGTGCCGGGACCGCTAGCACAGATACGCAGTATTTT. Based on the CDR3 plus reference TRBV25-1 and TRBJ2-3, the full variable domain is EADIYQTPRYLVIGTGKKITLECSQTMGHDKMYWYQQDPGMELHLIHYSYGVNSTEKGDLSSESTVSRIRTEHFPLTLESARPSHTSQYLCASSAGTASTDTQYFGPGTRLTVL.

The chain joins TRBV5-1 to TRBJ2-3, with 7 bases fitting TRBD2. CDR1 is SGHRS and CDR2 is YFSETQ in the germline V gene. The V and J ends lost 4 bases and 3 bases, in that order; junction bases with no gene match: 5. The CDR3 length is 14 residues. The CDR3 DNA reads as TGCGCCAGCAGCCTTAGCGGGCCTACAGATACGCAGTATTTT. Translating it yields CASSLSGPTDTQYF.

V usage is TRBV5-1 and J usage is TRBJ2-1; 14 bases are shared with TRBD2. Trimming took 4 bases from V and 1 from J; bases not matched to a gene: 7. Germline CDR1 SGHRS, CDR2 YFSETQ. The length of the CDR3 is 18 residues. DNA for the CDR3: TGCGCCAGCAGCCGAGGACTAGCGGGAGGTGGGTCCTACAATGAGCAGTTCTTC. It encodes CASSRGLAGGGSYNEQFF.

CDR3 region: CASSYFGGQPQHF. The DNA for the CDR3 is TGTGCCAGCAGTTACTTTGGGGGTCAGCCCCAGCATTTT. The chain joins TRBV6-5 to TRBJ1-5; D may be TRBD1 (5 bases). The CDR3 runs to 13 residues. Germline CDR1 MNHEY, CDR2 SVGAGI. Trimming removed 1 base from V and 6 bases from J, with 7 bases in between.

A single count supports this clone. This chain joins TRBV9 and TRBJ2-3; TRBD2 matches at 7 bases. V trimming: 4 bases; J trimming: 2 bases; junction bases outside the gene matches: 7. Germline assignment: CDR1 SGDLS and CDR2 YYNGEE. The CDR3 sequence is 15 residues long. In nucleotides, the CDR3 is TGTGCCAGCAGCTCCGGACGGGGGGACACAGATACGCAGTATTTT. Translation: CASSSGRGDTDTQYF. The entire variable domain, with the rest obtained from reference TRBV9 and TRBJ2-3, is as follows: DSGVTQTPKHLITATGQRVTLRCSPRSGDLSVYWYQQSLDQGLQFLIQYYNGEERAKGNILERFSAQQFPDLHSELNLSSLELGDSALYFCASSSGRGDTDTQYFGPGTRLTVL.

This clone was observed a single time. The V gene is TRBV5-8, the J gene TRBJ2-3; TRBD1 matches 11 bases. The CDR3 extends over 14 amino acids. Trimming cost V 4 bases and J 5 bases; bases outside gene matches: 3. Germline V CDR1 and CDR2: SGHTS, YDEGEE. CDR3 in amino acids: CASSRTGGRDTQYF. The CDR3 bases are TGTGCCAGCAGCAGGACAGGGGGCAGAGATACGCAGTATTTT.

The genes are TRBV5-1 and TRBJ2-5; maybe TRBD1 (5 bases). V lost 0 bases and J lost 4, with 13 bases in between. Germline-derived CDR1 and CDR2 are SGHRS and YFSETQ. CDR3 length equals 15 residues. The CDR3 spells CASSLVAGFGETQYF. CDR3 nucleotides: TGCGCCAGCAGCTTGGTGGCAGGGTTTGGAGAGACCCAGTACTTC.

This chain links TRBV2 with TRBJ2-2, with TRBD1 matching over 10 bases. The V gene end was trimmed by 6 bases and the J gene end by 6 bases; junction bases not matched to a gene: 16. CDR1 and CDR2 (germline): SNHLY, FYNNEI. The CDR3 runs to 18 residues. DNA of the CDR3: TGTGCCAGCAGGGTTTTACCTCCGGGACAGGGGATCTCCGGGGAGCTGTTTTTT. Residues: CASRVLPPGQGISGELFF. Filled out from reference TRBV2 and TRBJ2-2, the complete variable domain reads EPEVTQTPSHQVTQMGQEVILRCVPISNHLYFYWYRQILGQKVEFLVSFYNNEISEKSEIFDDQFSVERPDGSNFTLKIRSTKLEDSAMYFCASRVLPPGQGISGELFFGEGSRLTVL.

The chain couples TRBV7-2 to TRBJ2-5; 12 bases are a match to TRBD1. Germline-derived CDR1 and CDR2 are SGHTA and FQGNSA. This CDR3 is 17 amino acids long. Trimming removed 1 base from V and 5 bases from J; junction bases left unmatched: 8. The CDR3 reads CASSLDSGTGGRETQYF. The DNA for the CDR3 is TGTGCCAGCAGCTTAGATTCGGGGACAGGGGGCAGGGAGACCCAGTACTTC.

This clone was picked up a small number of times. This rearrangement joins TRBV7-3 to TRBJ1-2, with D perhaps TRBD1 (6 bases). This CDR3 has 15 amino acids. Deletions cut 4 bases from V and 7 bases from J, with 19 bases between. Germline-derived CDR1 and CDR2 are SGHTA and FQGTGA. The CDR3 region has the DNA TGTGCCAGCAGCTCCCAACGGGGGGCGCTTCTTGGCTACACCTTC. Its translation: CASSSQRGALLGYTF. Supplemented by reference TRBV7-3 and TRBJ1-2, the full variable domain reads GAGVSQTPSNKVTEKGKYVELRCDPISGHTALYWYRQSLGQGPEFLIYFQGTGAADDSGLPNDRFFAVRPEGSVSTLKIQRTERGDSAVYLCASSSQRGALLGYTFGSGTRLTVV.

The gene calls are TRBV28 and TRBJ2-5; D uncertain. Germline assignment: CDR1 MDHEN and CDR2 SYDVKM. V shed 3 bases and J shed 5 bases, with 10 bases lying between them. The CDR3 has 13 residues. CDR3 in DNA: TGTGCCAGCAGTTTTTCTAGGCGGGAGACCCAGTACTTC. Translated: CASSFSRRETQYF.

This chain connects TRBV10-3 to TRBJ1-1; 7 nucleotides agree with TRBD1. With 8 bases clipped from V and 2 bases from J, the junction kept 8 bases outside the gene matches. The CDR3 loop spans 14 amino acids. CDR1 ENHRY and CDR2 SYGVKD come from the germline V gene. The CDR3 DNA reads TGTGCCATCTCACGACAGGGATCAAACACTGAAGCTTTCTTT. Its translation: CAISRQGSNTEAFF.

This clone has a single count. V usage is TRBV2 and J usage is TRBJ2-4; 13 bases are a match to TRBD2. CDR1 is SNHLY, CDR2 FYNNEI, per germline. This CDR3 contains 15 residues. With V trimmed by 8 bases and J by 5 bases, 6 bases remained unmatched. The CDR3 here is CASGGGLAGQNIQYF. The CDR3 DNA reads TGTGCCAGCGGGGGGGGACTAGCGGGACAAAACATTCAGTACTTC.

Only a few counts were recorded for this clone. The CDR3 here is CASSSDGTTYGYTF. In DNA form, the CDR3 reads TGTGCCAGCAGTTCGGATGGGACAACATATGGCTACACCTTC. This rearrangement joins TRBV28 to TRBJ1-2; the D gene is possibly TRBD1 (6 bases). Trimming took 4 bases from V and 5 from J, leaving 14 bases between them. The germline V gene encodes CDR1 MDHEN and CDR2 SYDVKM. This CDR3 comprises 14 residues.